This record concerns one T cell receptor (beta chain) sequence. What it binds is unknown. CDR3 length: 15 amino acids. This entry belongs to a study of T cells after yellow fever vaccination. TCRdb reprocessed the 5' RACE reads with MiXCR, giving one entry per CDR3 protein. The sample has 120,000 or so distinct CDR3 sequences, 8% to 10% seen once. Whole-study results and caveats: Reappearance after the booster was seen for most primary-vaccination clones, at 96% CD4 and 88% CD8.

The TCR sequence derives from a man aged 18-30 years who received the YFV17D yellow fever vaccine. The sample in question was CD8+ T cells sorted from PBMCs, obtained on the day of the yellow fever booster vaccination. The chain joins TRBV3-2 to TRBJ2-3; the D segment call TRBD1 is taken from the table without a DNA check. TRBV3-2 is a listed pseudogene. CDR3 nucleotides: TGTGCCAGCAGCCCCCCCCGTGGCCGCACAGATACGCAGTATTTT. This codes for CASSPPRGRTDTQYF.